This T cell receptor (beta chain) came from a study of OX40 agonist ivuxolimab in advanced cancers. The protocol was immunoSEQ multiplex PCR, while the TCRdb copy is restricted to in-frame clones and leaves out a portion. The repertoire holds around 150,000 clones, with just over 90% as singletons. This CDR3 has 17 amino acids. The clonotype comes from an adult with an advanced solid tumor such as melanoma, head and neck, liver or kidney cancer. Sequencing was performed on CD4+ or CD8+ T cells sorted from blood, taken in a trial of the OX40 agonist ivuxolimab. The chain has TRBV21-1 and TRBJ1-2; TRBD1 is taken as the D call from the table, unchecked against the DNA. TRBV21-1 is a documented pseudogene. CDR3 sequence: CASSKESKEDRPNGYTF. CDR3 nucleotide sequence: TGTGCCAGCAGCAAAGAATCTAAGGAGGACAGGCCTAATGGCTACACCTTC.